The 17 T cell receptor beta chains given below trace back to one sample, sequenced in a study of T cell responses to AZD1222 COVID-19 vaccine. Data came from immunoSEQ multiplex PCR; TCRdb stores just in-frame clones and leaves some out. The sample holds roughly 130,000 clones; around 90% are singletons and the top ten take over 6.5%. The input for sequencing was peripheral blood, taken on day 0 of AZD1222 vaccination. The source is an adult in good health.

This clone has a single count. This chain joins TRBV27 and TRBJ1-2; a possible D gene is TRBD1 (5 bases). Deletions cut 3 bases from V and 7 bases from J, with 15 bases between. Germline V CDR1 and CDR2: MNHEY, SMNVEV (reference sequence). The CDR3 covers 14 residues. CDR3 residues: CASSFPGGMSGYTF. Written as DNA, the CDR3 is TGTGCCAGCAGTTTCCCTGGGGGGATGAGTGGCTACACCTTC.

Only one count was recorded for this clone. The chain joins TRBV7-9 to TRBJ1-2; 7 bases agree with TRBD1. The CDR3 loop spans 17 amino acids. V shed 1 base, J shed 5 bases, and the junction held 13 bases outside the gene matches. Germline CDR1 is SEHNR and CDR2 is FQNEAQ (reference sequence). CDR3 in DNA: TGTGCCAGCAGCTTAGTAAGCGGCCAGGGGGGCTATTATGGCTACACCTTC. Translation gives CASSLVSGQGGYYGYTF.

The CDR3: CASRAGTGNQPQHF. CDR3 bases: TGTGCCAGCAGGGCCGGGACAGGGAATCAGCCCCAGCATTTT. The chain is built from TRBV28 and TRBJ1-5; 9 positions match TRBD1. In germline, CDR1 is MDHEN, CDR2 SYDVKM. V was clipped by 6 bases and J by 4 bases; unmatched bases: 4. This CDR3 is 14 amino acids long.

The genes are TRBV28 and TRBJ2-5, with 11 positions matching TRBD1. Trimming cost V 7 bases and J 5 bases; bases outside gene matches: 9. This CDR3 is 15 amino acids long. Germline CDR1 and CDR2: MDHEN and SYDVKM. The CDR3 region is CASTSPGQGGETQYF. CDR3 sequence (DNA): TGTGCCAGCACCTCCCCGGGACAGGGGGGTGAGACCCAGTACTTC. Full variable domain (missing parts from reference TRBV28 and TRBJ2-5): DVKVTQSSRYLVKRTGEKVFLECVQDMDHENMFWYRQDPGLGLRLIYFSYDVKMKEKGDIPEGYSVSREKKERFSLILESASTNQTSMYLCASTSPGQGGETQYFGPGTRLLVL.

The genes are TRBV6-2 or TRBV6-3 and TRBJ2-1; 9 nucleotides line up with TRBD2. The V and J ends lost 2 bases and 7 bases, in that order; junction bases with no gene match: 12. The germline CDR1 and CDR2 sequences are MNHEY and SVGEGT. CDR3 length: 17 amino acids. The CDR3 here is CASSYAFFAGGQNEQFF. The DNA of the CDR3 is TGTGCCAGCAGTTACGCCTTTTTTGCGGGGGGGCAAAATGAGCAGTTCTTC.

The chain couples TRBV4-1 to TRBJ2-3, with 10 bases identical to TRBD2. The V gene end was trimmed by 1 base and the J gene end by 1 base; junction bases not matched to a gene: 5. The CDR3 is made up of 17 amino acids. Germline V CDR1 and CDR2: MGHRA, YSYEKL. CDR3 in amino acids: CASSQVLGTSGTDTQYF. As DNA, the CDR3 is TGCGCCAGCAGCCAAGTCCTAGGGACTAGCGGCACAGATACGCAGTATTTT.

The chain carries TRBV9 and TRBJ1-6; possibly TRBD1 for D (6 bases). This CDR3 comprises 14 residues. Trimming removed 3 bases from V and 10 bases from J, with 14 bases in between. Germline V gene sequence: CDR1 SGDLS, CDR2 YYNGEE. The CDR3 reads CASSGQASGSPLHF. CDR3 coding DNA: TGTGCCAGCAGCGGACAGGCGAGCGGATCACCCCTCCACTTT.

The chain has TRBV28 and TRBJ2-1; the match to TRBD1 covers 8 bases. This CDR3 has 15 residues. J gave up 0 bases and V 6 bases, and 4 bases lay outside the gene matches. Germline CDR1 reads MDHEN; CDR2 reads SYDVKM. CDR3 region: CASRTGESSYNEQFF. CDR3 bases: TGTGCCAGCAGGACAGGGGAAAGCTCCTACAATGAGCAGTTCTTC.

The rearrangement links TRBV6-6 to TRBJ1-2, with 7 bases identical to TRBD1. The CDR3 spans 15 residues. V trimming: 6 bases; J trimming: 4 bases; junction bases outside the gene matches: 11. CDR1 MNHNY and CDR2 SVGAGI come from the germline V gene (reference sequence). The CDR3: CASRRDRVLSYGYTF. The CDR3 region has the DNA TGTGCCAGCAGGAGAGACAGGGTTTTGAGCTATGGCTACACCTTC.

The gene calls are TRBV24-1 and TRBJ2-7; no clear D gene. Trimming took off 7 bases at V and 3 bases at J, with 24 bases between the two ends. CDR3 length: 17 residues. CDR1 KGHDR and CDR2 SFDVKD come from the germline V gene. The CDR3 sequence is CATRLILLGTVYYEQYF. CDR3 in DNA: TGTGCCACCAGACTTATACTTTTAGGAACAGTATACTACGAGCAGTACTTC.

The CDR3 nucleotides are TGTGCCAGCAGTGTTAGCAATCAGCCCCAGCATTTT. This translates into CASSVSNQPQHF. This chain uses TRBV6-2 or TRBV6-3 with TRBJ1-5, with unresolved D. Trimming took 5 bases from V and 0 from J, leaving 2 bases between them. Germline CDR1 and CDR2: MNHEY and SVGEGT. The CDR3 sequence is 12 residues long.

V gene TRBV2 combines with J gene TRBJ1-6; perhaps TRBD1 as D (5 bases). The germline V gene has CDR1 SNHLY and CDR2 FYNNEI. The V end lost 6 bases, the J end lost 9 bases, and 21 bases lay between the germline ends. CDR3 length equals 16 residues. CDR3 DNA: TGTGCCAGCAGCGAGGGGTGGGCCTCGCTCGGTTCACCCCTCCACTTT. Its translation is CASSEGWASLGSPLHF.

The chain carries TRBV5-4 and TRBJ1-3; 7 nucleotides align to TRBD1. This CDR3 has 16 residues. V lost 0 bases, J lost 4 bases, and 7 bases stayed unmatched. CDR1 is SGHNT and CDR2 is YYREEE in the germline V gene (reference sequence). The DNA for the CDR3 is TGTGCCAGCAGCTTGGCCGGGACAGTGACCGGAAACACCATATATTTT. Its translation is CASSLAGTVTGNTIYF. Supplemented by reference TRBV5-4 and TRBJ1-3, the full variable domain reads ETGVTQSPTHLIKTRGQQVTLRCSSQSGHNTVSWYQQALGQGPQFIFQYYREEENGRGNFPPRFSGLQFPNYSSELNVNALELDDSALYLCASSLAGTVTGNTIYFGEGSWLTVV.

The CDR3 loop reads CASGREGHKNTEAFF. The CDR3 bases are TGTGCCAGCGGGAGGGAGGGACATAAGAACACTGAAGCTTTCTTT. The chain uses TRBV2 and TRBJ1-1, with a weak D call TRBD1 (6 bases). Germline CDR1 reads SNHLY; CDR2 reads FYNNEI. CDR3 length: 15 residues. Trimming pared 8 bases from V and 1 base from J, leaving 17 bases between.

The genes are TRBV4-1 and TRBJ2-3; no clear D gene. V shed 1 base and J shed 0 bases, with 5 bases lying between them. This CDR3 contains 14 residues. Germline V gene lookup returns CDR1 MGHRA and CDR2 YSYEKL. The CDR3 DNA reads TGCGCCAGCAGCCAAGTACTAAGCACAGATACGCAGTATTTT. Residues: CASSQVLSTDTQYF.

J is TRBJ2-7 and V is TRBV6-5, with no clear D. The V gene lost 5 bases and the J gene lost 5 bases, with 7 bases spanning the gap. Germline-derived CDR1 and CDR2 are MNHEY and SVGAGI. The CDR3 contains 11 residues. CDR3: CASSRSHEQYF. The CDR3 bases are TGTGCCAGCAGTCGAAGCCACGAGCAGTACTTC.

The V gene is TRBV7-2, the J gene TRBJ2-5, with D unresolved. Germline V gene data show CDR1 as SGHTA and CDR2 as FQGNSA. CDR3 length equals 14 residues. Deletions cut 1 base from V and 3 bases from J, with 9 bases between. The CDR3: CASSLGFGEETQYF. In DNA, the CDR3 is TGTGCCAGCAGCTTAGGATTTGGGGAAGAGACCCAGTACTTC.